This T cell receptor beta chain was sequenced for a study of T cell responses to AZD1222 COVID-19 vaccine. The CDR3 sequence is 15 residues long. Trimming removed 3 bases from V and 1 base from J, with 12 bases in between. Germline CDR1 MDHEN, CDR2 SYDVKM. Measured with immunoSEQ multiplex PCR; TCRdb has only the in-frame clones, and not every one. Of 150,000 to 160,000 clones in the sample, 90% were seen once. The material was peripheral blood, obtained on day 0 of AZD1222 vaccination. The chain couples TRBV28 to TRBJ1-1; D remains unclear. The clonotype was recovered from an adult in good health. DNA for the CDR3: TGTGCCAGCAGTTTGCCAGGCTTAAGGAACACTGAAGCTTTCTTT. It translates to CASSLPGLRNTEAFF.